This T cell receptor beta chain was identified in a study of cytomegalovirus exposure and HLA in healthy donors (dated by TCRdb to 2016 to 2017). Concerning the study at large: An earlier analysis of 587 of the donors reported about 300 Gb of sequence data and 95 million to 140 million unique TCR beta sequences obtained from around 170 million T cells. The later analysis used no new phenotypic data to find candidate immune exposures, relying instead on TCR beta sequences and their occurrence across donors. In a later analysis, previously published TCR beta repertoires from several hundred donors were re-analyzed and high-resolution HLA genotyping was added so that TCR occurrence patterns could be studied. Donor age, sex, ethnicity and CMV serostatus were compiled alongside the repertoire data. HLA typing covered class I and class II loci at four-digit resolution. A separate validation cohort of over 95 different subjects was used in addition to the 666-subject first cohort. To predict cytomegalovirus infection status, the study combined high-throughput TCR immunosequencing, statistical association of individual TCRs with disease status, and machine learning. To decide whether each TCR beta V gene segment behaved as functional or pseudogenic, an earlier analysis of over 500 of the donors relied on high-throughput TCR beta sequencing. Of the 350 to 450 genotyped donors, approximately 83% fell in the genetic ancestry cluster associated with self-reported Caucasian donors. An early release that covered around 590 HLA-typed donors contained approximately 300 gigabases of sequencing data and tens of millions of unique TCR sequences. The number of typed donors differed by locus: roughly 629-630 for A, B, C, DRB1 and DQB1; 500 to 550 for DQA1; about 600 for DPA1; and some 430 for DPB1. Roughly five DR-DQ haplotypes were treated as single units for association and clustering because of strong linkage in the cohort. Using immunosequencing, the study profiled T cell repertoires from about 650 subjects and related those repertoires to cytomegalovirus serostatus. Among some 400 genotyped donors of the cohort, an average of around 240,000 unique TCR beta nucleotide sequences was sequenced per donor, of which about 19% were non-productive. Genome-wide SNP genotypes for about three fifths of the 666 donors were used in a later genetic analysis, which treated that subset as a discovery cohort. The study aimed to test whether signatures of past pathogen exposure could be identified by cataloging public T cell receptors. All discovery cohort repertoires had been generated using a single sequencing platform.

Concerning this clone itself: Its antigen is not yet known. No much larger clone is present one base from it, and per-base qualities are unavailable. Distinct nucleotide sequences in the sample also encode this CDR3.

Libraries came from the immunoSEQ multiplex PCR assay. A mixture of 60 forward primers for TCR Vbeta segments and 13 reverse primers for TCR Jbeta segments was used in the multiplex PCR. The CDR3 region of rearranged TCR beta genes was amplified from genomic DNA with a multiplex PCR assay. The Illumina HiSeq System was used to sequence the amplified TCR beta libraries as 87-base-pair reads. From the authors' description of their analysis: In a later analysis, tens of millions of unique TCR beta chains were counted across the 690 or so repertoires, and roughly 9.9 million of these chains were shared by at least two donors. Raw reads were error-corrected and collapsed into unique sequences by a nearest-neighbor algorithm in which closely related sequences were merged to remove PCR and sequencing errors. V, D and J gene segments were assigned by aligning CDR3 sequences to IMGT reference sequences. For a sequence to be retained, at least a six-nucleotide match to both a V gene segment and a J gene segment was required. A rearrangement was called productive if the CDR3 had no stop codons and remained in frame with V and J, and every other rearrangement was called non-productive. Following IMGT convention, CDR3 was defined as the stretch from the second conserved V-encoded cysteine to the conserved J-encoded phenylalanine. The earlier analysis of about 530 of the donors excluded any sequence lacking an unambiguous match to a single V gene segment. In an earlier analysis of roughly 600 of the donors, a V segment was called functional when productive rearrangements were above 56.7%, and segregating when the standard deviation between donors exceeded 5%. To diagnose cytomegalovirus status from the catalog of TCR beta chain sequences, a statistical classification framework was built. In a later analysis, TCR nucleotide sequences were compared against IMGT/GENE-DB human TR gene sequences so that V and J genes could be assigned. In a later analysis, CDR3 sequences and most-parsimonious VDJ recombination scenarios were assigned using the TCRdist pipeline. In a later analysis, each TCR beta chain was defined by its CDR3 amino acid sequence together with its V-gene family, and reads without a unique V-gene family were excluded. To address suspected cross-contamination and a sequencing artifact, a later analysis removed around 590 highly shared, low-generation-probability nucleotide sequences. In a later analysis, a clonal expansion index was calculated for each public chain from normalized within-repertoire ranks of inferred template counts. In a later analysis, generation probabilities were computed with a VDJ recombination model fitted to out-of-frame rearrangements, and the resulting probabilities were checked against IGoR. In a later analysis, TCR-TCR, TCR-HLA and TCR-CMV co-occurrence was scored with hypergeometric tests, and a repertoire-size bias correction was applied to TCR pairs. In a later analysis, false discovery rates were estimated by permuting HLA or CMV assignments 20 times. In a later analysis, co-occurring TCRs were grouped with DBSCAN, and TCRdist sequence similarity was added when clustering was performed within HLA-allele-positive subsets. Co-occurrence clustering excluded repertoires with fewer than 30,000 or more than 120,000 public chains, plus five with anomalous nucleotide sharing. The table comes from immuneACCESS by way of TCRdb, which keeps in-frame sequences with V and J called. Part of the clones is missing from these tables; in studies checked, under half for an unresolved V gene and the rest for unknown reasons. V, J and clone size are those of that table, while D and trimming were read from the DNA. The sample data list roughly 150,000 clones, and approximately 80% of these were observed just once. The ten largest clones represent around 6.1% of the sample.

The cohort consisted of approximately 670 healthy bone marrow donors. At the time of sampling, all cohort members were nominally healthy, though unrecorded immune exposures were likely present. The donor was CMV seropositive and belonged to the group of about 290 seropositive cohort members. A peripheral blood sample was collected from each donor, and TCR beta sequencing was performed on peripheral blood mononuclear cells. Genomic DNA was extracted from the blood cell samples with the Qiagen DNeasy Blood Extraction Kit. Beyond this particular receptor, the publication reports: Most TCR sequences were seen in very few donors, while some public TCRs were found in many individuals. An earlier analysis of approximately 500 of the donors showed that most TCR beta V segments appeared in productive rearrangements either about 87% or about 30% of the time, which broadly matched IMGT annotations. Because HLA typing was missing for some donors at each locus, association tests included only the typed subset. It was suggested by the authors that the approach could potentially be generalized to other disease states and immunological phenotypes. This cohort had only TCR beta chains sequenced, and the lack of alpha or paired-chain data limited which features could be detected. For the cohort, immune exposure information was limited to CMV serostatus. At a false discovery rate of 0.05, a later analysis linked 15,000 to 20,000 TCR beta sequences to specific HLA alleles. A cluster of highly shared sequence variants was judged likely to represent a technical artifact of the sequencing pipeline. In a later analysis, several top co-occurrence clusters were reported to appear linked to parvovirus B19, influenza, CMV and Epstein-Barr virus. In a later analysis, HLA-associated TCR beta chains were found to be more clonally expanded and to have lower generation probabilities than equally common non-associated chains. In the study, around 160 TCR beta chains were listed as associated with cytomegalovirus. Some 15 rarely observed V segments, including chromosome 9 orphons, were excluded from the earlier analysis of some 590 of the donors because counts were too low. An association between a missense DCLRE1C variant and V-gene and J-gene trimming of TCR beta chains was found in a later genetic analysis and replicated in an independent cohort. In vitro tests confirmed that a few of the cytomegalovirus-associated TCR beta chains recognize cytomegalovirus antigens. The 87-base-pair reads could not distinguish some IMGT-functional V segments, including TRBV6-2 and TRBV6-3, so those segments were excluded. A later analysis found that most CMV-associated TCR beta chains appeared HLA-restricted, with HLA associations seemingly driven largely by CMV exposure. A further reported finding was that TCR beta sequences accurately predicted the HLA-A and HLA-B alleles for most subjects in the first cohort. Assigning TCR associations to individual alleles was difficult when HLA alleles, especially DR and DQ, strongly co-occurred. According to a later genetic analysis, donors in an Asian-associated ancestry cluster had fewer N-insertions in productive TCRs than the approximately 670-donor mean. Linkage disequilibrium might explain the correlated functional status among segregating V segments, but an unknown experimental factor could not be excluded. Cytomegalovirus status was reported to be diagnosed by the classifier with high specificity and sensitivity in both the original and validation cohorts. According to a later analysis, TCR association rates differed among HLA loci, with DRB1 alleles showing the most associated TCRs and HLA-C alleles showing the fewest. Presence/absence analyses assumed roughly uniform sequencing depth across donors, an assumption that may not hold.

CDR1 SGHAT and CDR2 FQNNGV were looked up in the germline V gene. The CDR3, cysteine through phenylalanine, is 14 amino acids long. Only the CDR3 portion is preserved as DNA: 42 bases, with reading frame beginning at the first base. V sheds 1 base and J sheds 2 bases, leaving 9 bases between their ends. Sequencing was carried out using PBMCs. This receptor was taken from a man in his thirties or forties in good health and CMV-seropositive. Recombination joined TRBV11-2 with TRBJ2-7; TRBD1 is possibly the D segment (6 matching bases). The CDR3 corresponds to CASSLAAGAYEQYF. The DNA is as follows: TGTGCCAGCAGCTTAGCGGCAGGGGCCTACGAGCAGTACTTC.